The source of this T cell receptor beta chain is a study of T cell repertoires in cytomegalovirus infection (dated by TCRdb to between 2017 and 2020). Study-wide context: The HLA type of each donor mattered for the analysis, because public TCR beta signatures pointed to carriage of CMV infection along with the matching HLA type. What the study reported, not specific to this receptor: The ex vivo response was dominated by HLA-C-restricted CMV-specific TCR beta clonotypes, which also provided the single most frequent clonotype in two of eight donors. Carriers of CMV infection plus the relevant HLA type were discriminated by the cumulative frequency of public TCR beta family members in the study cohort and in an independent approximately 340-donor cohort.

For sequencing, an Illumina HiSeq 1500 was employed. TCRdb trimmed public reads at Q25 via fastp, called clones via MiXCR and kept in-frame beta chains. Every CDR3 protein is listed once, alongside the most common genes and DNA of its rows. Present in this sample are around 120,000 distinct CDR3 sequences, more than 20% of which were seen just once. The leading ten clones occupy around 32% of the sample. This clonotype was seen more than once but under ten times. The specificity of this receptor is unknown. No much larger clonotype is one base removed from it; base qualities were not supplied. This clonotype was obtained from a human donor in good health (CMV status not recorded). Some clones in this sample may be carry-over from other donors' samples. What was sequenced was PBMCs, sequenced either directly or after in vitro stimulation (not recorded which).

The CDR3 here reads CASSSPAPRDEQYF. The nucleotide sequence reads as follows: TGTGCCAGCAGTTCCCCAGCCCCTAGGGACGAGCAGTACTTC. Rearrangement joined TRBV28 to TRBJ2-7; no D gene is confidently identified. The germline V gene gives CDR1 as MDHEN and CDR2 as SYDVKM. The CDR3, from cysteine to phenylalanine, totals 14 residues. Only CDR3 DNA remains: 42 bases, in frame from the first base. Trimming removed 4 bases from V and 5 bases from J, leaving 15 bases between the germline ends.